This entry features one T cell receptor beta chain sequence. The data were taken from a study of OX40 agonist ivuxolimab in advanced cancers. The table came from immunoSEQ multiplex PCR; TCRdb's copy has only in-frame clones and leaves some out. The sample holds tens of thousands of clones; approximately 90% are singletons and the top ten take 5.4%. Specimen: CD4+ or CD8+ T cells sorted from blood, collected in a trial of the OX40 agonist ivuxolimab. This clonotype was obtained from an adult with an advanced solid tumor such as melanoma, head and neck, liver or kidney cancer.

The DNA of the CDR3 is TGCGCCAGCAGCTGGGGACTAGCGACCAGCACAGATACGCAGTATTTT. The encoded protein is CASSWGLATSTDTQYF. The chain links TRBV5-1 to TRBJ2-3, with 10 bases aligning to TRBD2. The J segment lost 0 bases and the V segment lost 3 bases, leaving 4 bases of the junction unmatched. Germline V gives CDR1 SGHRS, CDR2 YFSETQ. The CDR3 has 16 residues.